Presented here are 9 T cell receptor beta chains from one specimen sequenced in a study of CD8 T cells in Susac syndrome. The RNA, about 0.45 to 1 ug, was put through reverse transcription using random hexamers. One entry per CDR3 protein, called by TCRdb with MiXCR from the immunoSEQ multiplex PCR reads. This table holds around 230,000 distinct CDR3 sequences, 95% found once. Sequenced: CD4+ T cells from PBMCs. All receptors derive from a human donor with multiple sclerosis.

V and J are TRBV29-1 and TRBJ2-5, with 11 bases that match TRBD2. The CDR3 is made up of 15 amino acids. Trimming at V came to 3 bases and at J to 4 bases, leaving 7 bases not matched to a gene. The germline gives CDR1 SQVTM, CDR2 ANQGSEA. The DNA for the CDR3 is TGCAGCGTTGATTCGGCTAGCGGGAGGCGAGAGACCCAGTACTTC. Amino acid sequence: CSVDSASGRRETQYF.

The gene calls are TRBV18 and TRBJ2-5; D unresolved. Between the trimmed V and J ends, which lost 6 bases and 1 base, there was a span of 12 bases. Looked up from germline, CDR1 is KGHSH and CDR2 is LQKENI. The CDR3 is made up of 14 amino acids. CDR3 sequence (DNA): TGTGCCAGCTCCCGTGGGGTCATCCAAGAGACCCAGTACTTC. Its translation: CASSRGVIQETQYF.

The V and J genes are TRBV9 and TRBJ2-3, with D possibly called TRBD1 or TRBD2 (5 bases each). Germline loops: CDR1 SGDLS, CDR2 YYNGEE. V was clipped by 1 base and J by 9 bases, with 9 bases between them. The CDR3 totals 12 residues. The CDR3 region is CASSVTEGTQYF. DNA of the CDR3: TGTGCCAGCAGCGTAACCGAGGGGACGCAGTATTTT.

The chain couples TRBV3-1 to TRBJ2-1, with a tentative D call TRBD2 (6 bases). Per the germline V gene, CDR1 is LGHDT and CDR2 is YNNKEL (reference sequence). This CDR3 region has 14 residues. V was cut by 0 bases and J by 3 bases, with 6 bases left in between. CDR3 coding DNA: TGTGCCAGCAGCCAAGAGGGGGGCTACAATGAGCAGTTCTTC. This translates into CASSQEGGYNEQFF.

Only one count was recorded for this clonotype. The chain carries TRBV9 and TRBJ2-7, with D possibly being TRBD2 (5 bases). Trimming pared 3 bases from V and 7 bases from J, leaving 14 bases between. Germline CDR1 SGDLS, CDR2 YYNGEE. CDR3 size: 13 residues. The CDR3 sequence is CASSAVQEREQYF. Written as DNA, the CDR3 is TGTGCCAGCAGCGCAGTCCAGGAGCGGGAGCAGTACTTC. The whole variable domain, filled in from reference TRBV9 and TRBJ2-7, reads DSGVTQTPKHLITATGQRVTLRCSPRSGDLSVYWYQQSLDQGLQFLIQYYNGEERAKGNILERFSAQQFPDLHSELNLSSLELGDSALYFCASSAVQEREQYFGPGTRLTVT.

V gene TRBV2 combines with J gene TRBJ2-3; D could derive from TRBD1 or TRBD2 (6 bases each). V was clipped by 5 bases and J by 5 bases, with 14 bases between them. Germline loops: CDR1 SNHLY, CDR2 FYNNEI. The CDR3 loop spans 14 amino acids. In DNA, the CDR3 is TGTGCCAGCAGTCTAGGTGGGGGGCAAGATACGCAGTATTTT. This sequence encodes CASSLGGGQDTQYF.

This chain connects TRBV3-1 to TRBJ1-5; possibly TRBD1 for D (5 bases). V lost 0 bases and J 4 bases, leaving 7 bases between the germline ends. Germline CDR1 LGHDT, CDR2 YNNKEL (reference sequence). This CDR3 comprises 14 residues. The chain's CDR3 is CASSQETANQPQHF. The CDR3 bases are TGTGCCAGCAGCCAAGAGACAGCAAATCAGCCCCAGCATTTT.

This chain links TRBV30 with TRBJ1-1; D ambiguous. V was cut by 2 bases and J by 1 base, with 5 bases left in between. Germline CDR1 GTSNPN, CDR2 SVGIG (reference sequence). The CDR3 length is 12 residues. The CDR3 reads CAWSKKNTEAFF. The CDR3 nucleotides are TGTGCCTGGAGTAAAAAGAACACTGAAGCTTTCTTT.

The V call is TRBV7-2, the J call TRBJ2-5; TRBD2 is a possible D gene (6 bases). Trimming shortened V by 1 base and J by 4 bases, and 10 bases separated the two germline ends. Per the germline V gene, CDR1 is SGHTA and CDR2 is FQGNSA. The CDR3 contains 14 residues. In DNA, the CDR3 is TGTGCCAGCAGCTTAGTCGGAGGGTCAGAGACCCAGTACTTC. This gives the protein CASSLVGGSETQYF.